The next 16 T cell receptor beta chains were all read from a single sample in a study of blood T cell repertoires in COVID-19 (dated by TCRdb to 2018 to 2021). Preparation of the library involved the immunoSEQ multiplex PCR assay. TCRdb provides this immuneACCESS table in a form limited to in-frame rearrangements. Some clones are lacking; in checked studies, under half of them reflect an unresolved V gene, and why the rest are absent is not known. The sample contains approximately 300,000 clones, approximately 92% of them found a single time. Roughly 20% of the sample is taken by the ten largest. The sample taken for sequencing was PBMCs or T cells enriched from blood (not recorded which). These receptors were collected from a woman aged 25 to 45 who had recovered from COVID-19.

This clone has a single count. The chain combines TRBV10-3 with TRBJ1-5; D unresolved. V lost 4 bases and J 0 bases, leaving 10 bases between the germline ends. Germline CDR1 is ENHRY and CDR2 is SYGVKD. There are 15 residues in the CDR3. DNA for the CDR3: TGTGCCATCAGTGGTCAACAGTTTAGCAATCAGCCCCAGCATTTT. Its protein is CAISGQQFSNQPQHF.

This chain connects TRBV20-1 to TRBJ1-5; possible D gene TRBD1, 5 bases. This CDR3 spans 14 amino acids. Germline V gene data show CDR1 as DFQATT and CDR2 as SNEGSKA (reference sequence). V lost 3 bases and J lost 6, with 15 bases in between. In DNA form, the CDR3 reads TGCAGTGCTAGTCTTTGGGGGGAAACTCAGCCCCAGCATTTT. Translation: CSASLWGETQPQHF.

This clone was counted between two and nine times. The rearrangement uses TRBV3-1 (or the pseudogene TRBV3-2) and TRBJ2-5; weak D call: TRBD2 (6 bases). The germline gives CDR1 LGHDT, CDR2 YNNKEL (reference sequence). V gave up 5 bases and J gave up 4 bases, with 14 bases separating them. The length of the CDR3 is 14 residues. The CDR3 DNA reads as TGTGCCAGCAGCGTTTTGGGAGGTGTAGAGACCCAGTACTTC. It yields the protein CASSVLGGVETQYF.

This clone was counted once. The chain uses TRBV28 and TRBJ1-2, with 10 bases identical to TRBD1. CDR1 and CDR2 from the germline V gene are MDHEN and SYDVKM. The V gene end was trimmed by 4 bases and the J gene end by 4 bases; junction bases not matched to a gene: 12. The CDR3 length is 17 residues. The CDR3 coding sequence is TGTGCCAGCAGTTCGCCCTCCGGGGACAGGGGACTCTATGGCTACACCTTC. It yields the protein CASSSPSGDRGLYGYTF.

This sequence joins TRBV5-4 and TRBJ2-5; a possible D gene is TRBD1 (5 bases). Germline lookup yields CDR1 SGHNT and CDR2 YYREEE (reference sequence). The CDR3 is 13 residues long. The ends were cut back, 2 bases at V and 9 bases at J, with 14 bases in the middle. The CDR3 reads CASSFRLLGAQYF. CDR3 bases: TGTGCCAGCAGCTTTAGACTGCTAGGGGCCCAGTACTTC.

The chain is built from TRBV19 and TRBJ2-1, with TRBD2 matching over 7 bases. The germline V gene encodes CDR1 LNHDA and CDR2 SQIVND (reference sequence). J was trimmed by 9 bases and V by 6 bases; bases with no gene match: 8. CDR3 size: 13 residues. The CDR3 sequence: CASRRPGGSEQFF. CDR3 DNA: TGTGCCAGTAGGAGGCCCGGGGGGAGTGAGCAGTTCTTC.

The rearrangement joins TRBV4-2 to TRBJ2-2; unclear D gene. In germline, CDR1 is LGHNA, CDR2 YNFKEQ. With 4 bases removed from V and 5 bases from J, the gap between germline ends came to 8 bases. The CDR3 is 13 amino acids. CDR3 coding DNA: TGTGCCAGCAGCCCCTATGAAACCGGGGAGCTGTTTTTT. This gives the protein CASSPYETGELFF.

The genes are TRBV5-5 and TRBJ1-4; 7 bases fit TRBD1. Germline values: CDR1 SGHKS, CDR2 YYEKEE (reference sequence). The CDR3 has 17 residues. V shed 2 bases and J 4 bases; nucleotides not matched to a gene: 11. The CDR3 DNA reads TGTGCCAGCAGCTTAGGGGATAGTAGACAGGGTAATGAAAAACTGTTTTTT. It translates to CASSLGDSRQGNEKLFF.

The CDR3 loop is CASSYGDPGSPLHF. CDR3 sequence (DNA): TGTGCCAGCAGTTACGGTGATCCCGGTTCACCCCTCCACTTT. The chain employs TRBV6-2 or TRBV6-3 and TRBJ1-6, with no clear D. V was trimmed by 2 bases and J by 9 bases, leaving 11 bases between them. CDR3 size: 14 residues. The V gene's germline CDR1 is MNHEY and CDR2 SVGEGT.

The V gene is TRBV28, the J gene TRBJ1-2; D is unclear. Looked up from germline, CDR1 is MDHEN and CDR2 is SYDVKM. Trimming stripped 6 bases from V and 6 bases from J, with 20 bases between. The CDR3 has 15 amino acids. CDR3 amino acids: CASSLNSGLWDGYTF. In nucleotides, the CDR3 is TGTGCCAGCAGCCTAAACTCGGGTCTGTGGGATGGCTACACCTTC.

The rearrangement joins TRBV11-1 to TRBJ2-7; TRBD1 aligns across 10 bases. Trimming cost V 6 bases and J 1 base; bases outside gene matches: 3. Germline loops: CDR1 SGHAT, CDR2 FQDESV (reference sequence). The CDR3 loop spans 14 amino acids. The DNA of the CDR3 is TGTGCCAGCAGTTGGGACAGGGGTTCCTACGAGCAGTACTTC. Residues: CASSWDRGSYEQYF.

This clone came up a few times. V usage is TRBV15 and J usage is TRBJ2-7; tentative D call: TRBD2 (6 bases). CDR1 LNHNV and CDR2 YYDKDF come from the germline V gene (reference sequence). CDR3 size: 13 residues. V was clipped by 1 base and J by 2 bases, with 6 bases between them. The CDR3 nucleotides are TGTGCCACCAGCAGAGGGGAGGCCTACGAGCAGTACTTC. Protein product: CATSRGEAYEQYF.

This chain joins TRBV7-2 and TRBJ2-7, with D possibly being TRBD2 (5 bases). The ends were cut back, 0 bases at V and 1 base at J, with 13 bases in the middle. The CDR3 is made up of 16 amino acids. The germline V gene has CDR1 SGHTA and CDR2 FQGNSA. CDR3 DNA: TGTGCCAGCAGCTTAGCGCGGAGGACCGGATCCTACGAGCAGTACTTC. Protein: CASSLARRTGSYEQYF.

The V and J genes are TRBV4-1 and TRBJ2-5; 10 bases align to TRBD2. The CDR3 runs to 14 residues. After removal of 1 base from V and 4 bases from J, the junction contained 0 bases not matched to a gene. Germline loops: CDR1 MGHRA, CDR2 YSYEKL. The CDR3 DNA sequence: TGCGCCAGCAGCCAAGGACTAGCGGGAGAGACCCAGTACTTC. Translating gives CASSQGLAGETQYF.

This sequence joins TRBV11-2 and TRBJ1-2, with 10 nucleotides matching TRBD1. Germline V gene sequence: CDR1 SGHAT, CDR2 FQNNGV. V gave up 5 bases and J gave up 4 bases; unmatched junction bases: 10. The CDR3 sequence is 16 residues long. CDR3 sequence reads: CASSDGRDRGLYGYTF. CDR3 bases: TGTGCCAGCAGCGACGGCCGGGACAGGGGACTCTATGGCTACACCTTC. The variable domain in full, with the rest retrieved from reference TRBV11-2 and TRBJ1-2, is EAGVAQSPRYKIIEKRQSVAFWCNPISGHATLYWYQQILGQGPKLLIQFQNNGVVDDSQLPKDRFSAERLKGVDSTLKIQPAKLEDSAVYLCASSDGRDRGLYGYTFGSGTRLTVV.

The rearrangement uses TRBV24-1 and TRBJ2-2; possible D gene TRBD1, 6 bases. CDR3 length: 14 amino acids. V lost 7 bases, J lost 0 bases, and 8 bases lay in between. From germline, CDR1 is KGHDR and CDR2 SFDVKD. This CDR3 is CATRGTTNTGELFF. The CDR3 bases are TGTGCCACCAGGGGGACAACGAACACCGGGGAGCTGTTTTTT.